The clone carrying this T cell receptor (beta chain) rates as large. The antigen is undetermined. V dropped 5 bases and J dropped 6; count of bases not matched to a gene: 11. CDR3 length: 15 amino acids. Germline V gene lookup returns CDR1 MDHEN and CDR2 SYDVKM. Individual cDNA molecules received unique molecular identifiers. TCRdb analysed the 5' RACE reads with MiXCR anew, one entry per CDR3 protein. The table shows some 40,000 distinct CDR3 sequences, with 3% to 4.5% occurring only once. The sample originates from a study of early T cells in non-severe SARS-CoV-2 infection. Overall study findings and caveats: Anti-spike CD8 responses were favored in VDJdb matching, and private and CD4 specificities were missed.

Specimen: whole blood. V is TRBV28 and J is TRBJ2-3, with 7 bases fitting TRBD2. The source is an adult who was a healthcare worker with PCR-confirmed SARS-CoV-2 infection or an uninfected control (not recorded which). This CDR3 is CASSHLQRGRDTQYF. CDR3 nucleotide sequence: TGTGCCAGCAGTCACCTCCAGCGGGGCCGGGATACGCAGTATTTT.